The present T cell receptor (beta chain) was sequenced within a study of CD8 T cells in ankylosing spondylitis. In regard to this clonotype: Its antigen remains unidentified.

Study-wide findings and caveats: Certain motif variants had earlier appeared in reactive arthritis synovial fluid and blood. Clones that were linked to disease were CD8+ and were relatively rare in peripheral blood. From matched ankylosing spondylitis synovial fluid, disease-linked clones were reportedly recovered at significantly enriched levels. Among TCR beta sequences, a motif of 7 to 9 highly homologous variants appeared characteristic of ankylosing spondylitis blood.

Making the TCR beta libraries involved quantitative 5'-RACE with molecular barcodes. Each CDR3 protein is one row after TCRdb ran MiXCR on the 5' RACE reads. The table has about 210,000 distinct CDR3 sequences, 5.5% to 7.5% seen once. This CDR3 comprises 14 residues. This sequence originates from a male donor with ankylosing spondylitis. The sample consisted of blood, either unsorted or a sorted T cell fraction (not recorded which). The gene calls are TRBV21-1 and TRBJ2-7; the table gives TRBD1 as D, unverified against the DNA. TRBV21-1 is a listed pseudogene. The CDR3: CASSGTGQPYEQYF. The CDR3 DNA sequence: TGTGCCAGCAGCGGAACGGGACAGCCCTACGAGCAGTACTTC.